This TCR beta chain was retrieved from a study of cytomegalovirus exposure and HLA in healthy donors. Study results and limitations: Indistinguishable V segments, including TRBV6-2 and TRBV6-3, were excluded. Rare TCR sequences predominated, though certain public TCRs were found in many donors. Later analysis demonstrated an association between a missense DCLRE1C variant and TCR beta V- and J-gene trimming.

Participants comprised healthy donors of bone marrow. For this clone: Its antigen remains unidentified.

Germline-derived CDR1 and CDR2 are LNHNV and YYDKDF (reference sequence). The germline V and J ends were trimmed by 4 bases and 2 bases, with 12 bases remaining between them. The CDR3 covers 14 residues. PCR employed 60 Vbeta and 13 Jbeta primers. Repertoires were generated with immunoSEQ multiplex PCR, while TCRdb's copy carries only in-frame clones and drops some. The sample has some 120,000 clones, around 75% seen once; the top ten hold more than 4.5%. The clonotype originates from a man aged 55-75 years in good health and CMV-seropositive. The sequencing input was PBMCs. The V gene is TRBV15, the J gene TRBJ2-7; D might be TRBD2 (6 bases). In nucleotides, the CDR3 is TGTGCCACCAGCACTATCGGGGAGGCCTACGAGCAGTACTTC. Translating it yields CATSTIGEAYEQYF.